Listed here are 8 T cell receptor beta chains from one sample, sequenced in a study of regulatory T cells in long-lasting Graves disease (dated by TCRdb to the early 2020s). Libraries were constructed by multiplex PCR. For sequencing, an Illumina HiSeq 4000 was employed. iRepertoire HTBI primers and Arm-PCR amplification of CDR3 regions were used to construct TCR beta libraries. TCRdb's own reprocessing of the public reads used fastp at Q25 and MiXCR and kept productive beta chains. CDR3 protein duplicates are merged, each entry listing the most common genes and DNA. This sample comprises about 470,000 distinct CDR3 sequences, 20% to 25% of them detected only once. The ten largest clones represent 7.8% of the sample. This specimen's time point label, per the study, means: persistent/refractory GD, antithyroid drugs over 5 years with positive TRAb. RNA was extracted from PBMCs in TRIzol for both TCR sequencing and RNA sequencing.

The sample here was peripheral blood mononuclear cells (PBMCs), taken when the disease was refractory, from a patient treated with antithyroid drugs. These receptors were taken from a female donor with Graves disease.

This clonotype appeared many times. The chain employs TRBV6-1 and TRBJ2-7; 10 bases align to TRBD1. The CDR3 is 16 amino acids. The germline V gene has CDR1 MNHNS and CDR2 SASEGT. The junction had 7 bases not matched to a gene; V was cut back by 5 bases and J by 0 bases. This CDR3 reads CASSITGQGFSYEQYF. The CDR3 coding sequence is TGTGCCAGCAGTATAACGGGACAGGGGTTCTCCTACGAGCAGTACTTC.

CDR3 sequence reads: CASSTTGHQAFF. Written as DNA, the CDR3 is TGTGCCAGTAGTACCACAGGGCACCAAGCTTTCTTT. The gene calls are TRBV19 and TRBJ1-1; D is possibly TRBD1 (6 bases). The CDR3 contains 12 residues. V was clipped by 4 bases and J by 9 bases, with 12 bases between them. Germline CDR1 is LNHDA and CDR2 is SQIVND (reference sequence).

This clonotype was counted only a few times. V usage is TRBV28 and J usage is TRBJ2-7, with D maybe TRBD1 (5 bases). The V gene lost 6 bases and the J gene lost 6 bases, with 6 bases spanning the gap. CDR1 and CDR2 from the germline V gene are MDHEN and SYDVKM. The CDR3 consists of 10 residues. This chain's CDR3 is CASRGLEQYF. CDR3 nucleotide sequence: TGTGCCAGCAGGGGGCTCGAGCAGTACTTC.

This chain joins TRBV18 and TRBJ2-5; D is unclear. The tail of the sequence fits TRBJ2-1 better, so the J call may be wrong. Germline CDR1 reads KGHSH; CDR2 reads LQKENI. The CDR3 runs to 13 residues. Here the CDR3 DNA reads TGTGCCAGCTCACCACAAAGGGAAAGTGAGCAGTTCTTC. It specifies CASSPQRESEQFF.

V and J are TRBV28 and TRBJ1-3, with unresolved D. The CDR3 sequence is 15 residues long. V was pared by 3 bases and J by 0 bases, with 9 bases between. Germline V gene data show CDR1 as MDHEN and CDR2 as SYDVKM. CDR3 DNA sequence: TGTGCCAGCAGTTTGCAACCGCTCTCTGGAAACACCATATATTTT. Encoded protein: CASSLQPLSGNTIYF.

This clonotype was picked up a small number of times. The gene calls are TRBV30 and TRBJ2-3, with a weak D call TRBD1 (5 bases). V was clipped by 3 bases and J by 3 bases, with 10 bases between them. CDR1 and CDR2 (germline): GTSNPN, SVGIG (reference sequence). The CDR3 has 13 residues. The CDR3 bases are TGTGCCTGGAGCAGGGATCGGACAGATACGCAGTATTTT. It encodes CAWSRDRTDTQYF.

This clonotype has ten or more counts. The chain couples TRBV6-1 to TRBJ1-5; D not resolved. The CDR3 totals 15 residues. Germline V gene lookup returns CDR1 MNHNS and CDR2 SASEGT. Trimming shortened V by 7 bases and J by 1 base, and 14 bases separated the two germline ends. CDR3 DNA sequence: TGTGCCAGCACCCCCCCGGGTGGGAGCAATCAGCCCCAGCATTTT. Protein: CASTPPGGSNQPQHF.

This clonotype was counted once. The V gene is TRBV7-2, the J gene TRBJ2-5; 7 nucleotides agree with TRBD1. The CDR3 is made up of 14 amino acids. Germline CDR1 and CDR2: SGHTA and FQGNSA. V gave up 5 bases and J gave up 5 bases; unmatched junction bases: 8. The CDR3 DNA sequence: TGTGCCAGCAGCACTACAGGGGTGGGGGAGACCCAGTACTTC. Its protein is CASSTTGVGETQYF.